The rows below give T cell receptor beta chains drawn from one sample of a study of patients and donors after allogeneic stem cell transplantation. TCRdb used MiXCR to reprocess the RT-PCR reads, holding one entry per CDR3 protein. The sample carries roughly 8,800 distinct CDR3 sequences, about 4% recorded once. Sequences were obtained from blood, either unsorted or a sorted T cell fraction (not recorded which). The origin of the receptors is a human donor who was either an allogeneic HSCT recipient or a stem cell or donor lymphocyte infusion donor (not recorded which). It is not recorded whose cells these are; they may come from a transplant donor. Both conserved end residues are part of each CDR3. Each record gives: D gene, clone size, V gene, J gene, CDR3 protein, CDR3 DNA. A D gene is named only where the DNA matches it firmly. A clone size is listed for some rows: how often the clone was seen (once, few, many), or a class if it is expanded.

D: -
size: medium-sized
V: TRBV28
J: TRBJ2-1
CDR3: CASSFNGYNEQFF
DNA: TGTGCCAGCAGTTTTAACGGATACAATGAGCAGTTCTTC

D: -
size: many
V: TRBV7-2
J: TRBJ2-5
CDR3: CASSRQETQYF
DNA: TGTGCCAGCAGCAGGCAAGAGACCCAGTACTTC

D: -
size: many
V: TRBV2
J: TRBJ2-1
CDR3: CASSASLRSYNEQFF
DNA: TGTGCCAGCAGCGCTAGCTTACGTTCCTACAATGAGCAGTTCTTC

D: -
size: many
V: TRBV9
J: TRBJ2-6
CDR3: CASSVTSQGGSGANVLTF
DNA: TGTGCCAGCAGCGTAACTTCCCAGGGTGGCTCTGGGGCCAACGTCCTGACTTTC

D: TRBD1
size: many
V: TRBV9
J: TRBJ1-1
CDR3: CASRSTGGSDRAEAFF
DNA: TGTGCCAGCAGATCGACAGGGGGCTCAGATAGGGCTGAAGCTTTCTTT

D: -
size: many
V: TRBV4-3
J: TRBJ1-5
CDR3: CASSQERLSNQPQHF
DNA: TGCGCCAGCAGCCAAGAGCGGCTAAGCAATCAGCCCCAGCATTTT

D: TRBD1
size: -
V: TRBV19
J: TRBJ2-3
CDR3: CASSPQGAGGTDTQYF
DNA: TGTGCCAGTAGTCCCCAAGGGGCAGGGGGAACAGATACGCAGTATTTT

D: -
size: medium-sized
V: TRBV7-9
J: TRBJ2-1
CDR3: CASSSGRTNNEQFF
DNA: TGTGCCAGCAGCTCCGGTCGGACCAACAATGAGCAGTTCTTC

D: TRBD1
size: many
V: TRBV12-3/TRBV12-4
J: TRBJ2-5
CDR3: CASTPDRAGAQYF
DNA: TGTGCCAGCACTCCGGACAGGGCTGGGGCCCAGTACTTC

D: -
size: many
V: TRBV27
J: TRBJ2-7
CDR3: CASRDYSYEQYF
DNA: TGTGCCAGCAGAGACTACTCCTACGAGCAGTACTTC

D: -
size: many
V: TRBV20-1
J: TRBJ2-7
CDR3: CSARDQSYEQYF
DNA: TGCAGTGCTAGAGATCAGAGCTACGAGCAGTACTTC

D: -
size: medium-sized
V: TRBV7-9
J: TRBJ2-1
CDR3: CASSLGFNEQFF
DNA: TGTGCCAGCAGCTTAGGTTTCAATGAGCAGTTCTTC

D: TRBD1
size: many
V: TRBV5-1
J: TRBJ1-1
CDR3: CASSTRTGRATEAFF
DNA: TGCGCCAGCAGCACAAGGACAGGGCGGGCCACTGAAGCTTTCTTT

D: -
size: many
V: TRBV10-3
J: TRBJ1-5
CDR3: CAISKSGQEVDNQPQHF
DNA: TGTGCCATCAGTAAATCGGGGCAGGAGGTGGATAATCAGCCCCAGCATTTT

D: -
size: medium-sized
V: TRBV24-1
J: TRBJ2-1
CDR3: CATSVGGIDNEQFF
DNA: TGTGCCACCAGTGTTGGCGGGATAGACAATGAGCAGTTCTTC

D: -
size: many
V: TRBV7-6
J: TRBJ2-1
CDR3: CASSLQIGGNEQFF
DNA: TGTGCCAGCAGCTTACAGATTGGGGGCAATGAGCAGTTCTTC

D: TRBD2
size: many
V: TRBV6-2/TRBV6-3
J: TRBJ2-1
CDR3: CASSPPGGREQFF
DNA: TGTGCCAGCAGTCCCCCGGGAGGACGGGAGCAGTTCTTC

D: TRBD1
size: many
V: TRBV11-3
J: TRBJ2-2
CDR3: CASSFAGTGNTGELFF
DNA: TGTGCCAGCAGCTTCGCCGGGACAGGGAACACCGGGGAGCTGTTTTTT

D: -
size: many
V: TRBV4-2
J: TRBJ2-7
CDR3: CASSQGDVSGHPIF
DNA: TGTGCCAGCAGCCAAGGAGACGTGTCGGGCCACCCCATTTTC

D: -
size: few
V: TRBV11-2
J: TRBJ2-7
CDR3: CASRGGASYEQYF
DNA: TGTGCCAGCAGGGGGGGCGCCTCCTACGAGCAGTACTTC

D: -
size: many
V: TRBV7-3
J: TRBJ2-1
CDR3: CASSPDYYNEQFF
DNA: TGTGCCAGCAGCCCCGACTACTACAATGAGCAGTTCTTC

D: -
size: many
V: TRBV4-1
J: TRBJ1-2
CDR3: CASSQDATGWGYGYTF
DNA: TGCGCCAGCAGCCAAGACGCGACGGGTTGGGGCTATGGCTACACCTTC

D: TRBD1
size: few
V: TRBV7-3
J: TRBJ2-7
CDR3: CASSRQGRFDEQYF
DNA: TGTGCCAGCAGCCGACAGGGGCGCTTTGACGAGCAGTACTTC

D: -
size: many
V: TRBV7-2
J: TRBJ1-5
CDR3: CASSTRGNQPQHF
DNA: TGTGCCAGCAGCACTAGGGGGAATCAGCCCCAGCATTTT

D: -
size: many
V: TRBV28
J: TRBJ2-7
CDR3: CASSLFPHEQYF
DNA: TGTGCCAGCAGTTTGTTCCCCCACGAGCAGTACTTC

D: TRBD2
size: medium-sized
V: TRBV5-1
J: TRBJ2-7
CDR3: CASSATSGNYEQYF
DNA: TGCGCCAGCAGCGCTACTAGCGGGAACTACGAGCAGTACTTC

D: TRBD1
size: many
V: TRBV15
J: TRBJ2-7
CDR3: CATSRERDRIIYEQYF
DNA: TGTGCCACCAGCAGAGAACGGGACAGAATCATCTACGAGCAGTACTTC

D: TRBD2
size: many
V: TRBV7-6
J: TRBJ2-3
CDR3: CASSSGWAGVVDTQYF
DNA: TGTGCCAGCAGCTCCGGTTGGGCGGGAGTCGTTGATACGCAGTATTTT

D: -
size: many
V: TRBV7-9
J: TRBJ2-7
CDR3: CASSGQSYEQYF
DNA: TGTGCCAGCAGCGGACAGTCCTACGAGCAGTACTTC

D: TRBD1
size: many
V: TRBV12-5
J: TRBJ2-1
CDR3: CASGPDRGAYNEQFF
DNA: TGTGCTAGTGGACCGGACAGGGGGGCCTACAATGAGCAGTTCTTC

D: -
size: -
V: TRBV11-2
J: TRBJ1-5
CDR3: CASSPAGPPGQPQHF
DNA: TGTGCCAGCAGCCCCGCGGGACCCCCTGGTCAGCCCCAGCATTTT

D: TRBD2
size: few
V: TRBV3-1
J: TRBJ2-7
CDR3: CASSPAAAGGIHEQYF
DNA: TGTGCCAGCAGCCCCGCCGCGGCGGGAGGCATCCACGAGCAGTACTTC

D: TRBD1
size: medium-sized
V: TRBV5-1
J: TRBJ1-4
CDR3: CASSALGTGANEKLFF
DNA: TGCGCCAGCAGCGCCCTGGGGACAGGGGCTAATGAAAAACTGTTTTTT

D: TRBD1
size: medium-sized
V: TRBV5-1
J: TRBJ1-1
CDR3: CASSLTGGLDTEAFF
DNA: TGCGCCAGCAGCTTGACAGGGGGCTTGGACACTGAAGCTTTCTTT

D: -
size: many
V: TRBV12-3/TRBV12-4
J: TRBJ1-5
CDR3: CASSFGEVGNQPQHF
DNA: TGTGCCAGCAGTTTTGGTGAGGTAGGCAATCAGCCCCAGCATTTT

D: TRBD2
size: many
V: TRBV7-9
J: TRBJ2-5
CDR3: CASSPKGLAGLYQETQYF
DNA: TGTGCCAGCAGTCCTAAGGGACTAGCGGGCTTGTACCAAGAGACCCAGTACTTC

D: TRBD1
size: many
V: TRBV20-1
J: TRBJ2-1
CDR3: CSAGTGQSASEQFF
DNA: TGCAGTGCTGGGACAGGGCAGTCCGCAAGCGAGCAGTTCTTC

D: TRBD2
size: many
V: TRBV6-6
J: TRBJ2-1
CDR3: CASSPPRTSGGSYNEQFF
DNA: TGTGCCAGCAGTCCCCCGAGGACTAGCGGGGGCTCCTACAATGAGCAGTTCTTC

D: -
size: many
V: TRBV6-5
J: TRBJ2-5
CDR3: CASSSQWEETQYF
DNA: TGTGCCAGCAGCTCCCAGTGGGAAGAGACCCAGTACTTC

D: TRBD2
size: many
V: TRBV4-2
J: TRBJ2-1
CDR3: CASSLWTSGSSSYNEQFF
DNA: TGTGCCAGCAGCCTATGGACTAGCGGATCAAGCTCCTACAATGAGCAGTTCTTC